This passage covers 22 T cell receptor beta chains from one sample sequenced in a study of PD-L1 blockade in urothelial cancer. Time point reported: peripheral blood 6 weeks after treatment start. Assay used: immunoSEQ multiplex PCR; TCRdb lists only in-frame clones, some missing. The sample contains just over 40,000 clones, about 85% of which appear only once. Here the sequenced sample was PBMCs, taken around atezolizumab (anti-PD-L1) treatment. These TCRs come from a man between 65 and 79 years old with urothelial cancer.

The rearrangement joins TRBV6-6 to TRBJ2-6; D perhaps matches TRBD1 (6 bases). Germline-derived CDR1 and CDR2 are MNHNY and SVGAGI (reference sequence). V shed 5 bases and J shed 0 bases, with 11 bases lying between them. CDR3 length equals 16 residues. The CDR3 region has the DNA TGTGCCAGCAGTCGCCAGACAGGCTCTGGGGCCAACGTCCTGACTTTC. It specifies CASSRQTGSGANVLTF.

The chain couples TRBV5-4 to TRBJ2-7; TRBD2 agrees at 16 bases. V was clipped by 5 bases and J by 6 bases; unmatched bases: 8. CDR1 and CDR2 (germline): SGHNT, YYREEE (reference sequence). The CDR3 loop spans 16 amino acids. CDR3: CASRAPGTSGRGEQYF. In DNA form, the CDR3 reads TGTGCCAGCAGGGCCCCCGGGACTAGCGGGAGGGGCGAGCAGTACTTC.

This rearrangement joins TRBV19 to TRBJ1-5, with a tentative D call TRBD1 (5 bases). Germline V gene lookup returns CDR1 LNHDA and CDR2 SQIVND (reference sequence). Trimming removed 6 bases at V and 9 bases at J, with 15 bases between. The CDR3 has 13 amino acids. The DNA of the CDR3 is TGTGCCAGTAGGGACACCACGGTGAGGCCCCAGCATTTT. It translates to CASRDTTVRPQHF. The variable domain in full, completed from reference TRBV19 and TRBJ1-5, reads DGGITQSPKYLFRKEGQNVTLSCEQNLNHDAMYWYRQDPGQGLRLIYYSQIVNDFQKGDIAEGYSVSREKKESFPLTVTSAQKNPTAFYLCASRDTTVRPQHFGDGTRLSIL.

This clone turned up a few times. This chain links TRBV5-5 with TRBJ1-2; D gene ambiguous. In germline, CDR1 is SGHKS, CDR2 YYEKEE (reference sequence). With 1 base removed from V and 0 bases from J, the gap between germline ends came to 10 bases. There are 15 residues in the CDR3. Written as DNA, the CDR3 is TGTGCCAGCAGCTTGCAGGTGTGGACTAACTATGGCTACACCTTC. This sequence encodes CASSLQVWTNYGYTF.

The chain is built from TRBV10-3 and TRBJ2-2; no reliable D call. The V end was cut by 0 bases, the J end by 4 bases, with 6 bases between. Germline CDR1 reads ENHRY; CDR2 reads SYGVKD. CDR3 length: 14 amino acids. CDR3 residues: CAISESPSTGELFF. The CDR3 coding sequence is TGTGCCATCAGTGAGTCTCCCTCCACCGGGGAGCTGTTTTTT.

This chain links TRBV10-3 with TRBJ2-5; perhaps TRBD2 as D (5 bases). The CDR3 totals 14 residues. Germline V gives CDR1 ENHRY, CDR2 SYGVKD. V was shortened by 0 bases and J by 5 bases, with 10 bases between the two germline ends. The CDR3 protein is CAISESSRGETQYF. The CDR3 nucleotides read TGTGCCATCAGTGAGTCGAGTAGAGGGGAGACCCAGTACTTC.

This sequence joins TRBV18 and TRBJ2-6; TRBD1 matches 11 bases. Germline CDR1 and CDR2: KGHSH and LQKENI. The CDR3 spans 17 residues. V trimming: 6 bases; J trimming: 0 bases; junction bases outside the gene matches: 4. Here the CDR3 reads CASSGQGVFSGANVLTF. The DNA for the CDR3 is TGTGCCAGCTCGGGACAGGGGGTTTTCTCTGGGGCCAACGTCCTGACTTTC.

The chain couples TRBV30 to TRBJ1-5; a weak D match, TRBD1 (5 bases). The V and J ends lost 2 bases and 1 base respectively, with 12 bases between them. The CDR3 is made up of 15 amino acids. Looked up from germline, CDR1 is GTSNPN and CDR2 is SVGIG (reference sequence). CDR3: CAWSTGDMSNQPQHF. The CDR3 bases are TGTGCCTGGAGTACAGGAGATATGAGCAATCAGCCCCAGCATTTT.

The gene calls are TRBV4-1 and TRBJ2-1; 7 bases are shared with TRBD2. This CDR3 region has 13 residues. J was trimmed by 15 bases and V by 4 bases; bases with no gene match: 12. Germline V gene data show CDR1 as MGHRA and CDR2 as YSYEKL. The chain's CDR3 is CASSPEGEGRRFF. CDR3 nucleotides: TGCGCCAGCAGCCCAGAAGGGGAGGGTCGGCGGTTCTTC.

V usage is TRBV7-9 and J usage is TRBJ2-3; no clear D. Trimming pared 1 base from V and 1 base from J, leaving 9 bases between. This CDR3 region has 15 residues. Germline V lookup: CDR1 SEHNR, CDR2 FQNEAQ (reference sequence). CDR3 sequence (DNA): TGTGCCAGCAGCTTAGGAGGCGCGGGCACAGATACGCAGTATTTT. It codes for CASSLGGAGTDTQYF.

The chain combines TRBV14 with TRBJ2-2; 10 bases are a match to TRBD2. Unmatched junction bases numbered 14, after V lost 1 base and J lost 3 bases. Germline CDR1 and CDR2: SGHDN and FVKESK. The CDR3 loop spans 20 amino acids. In DNA, the CDR3 is TGTGCCAGCAGCCAAGCTTGGTGGGCTAGCGGGAGAGGCGACACCGGGGAGCTGTTTTTT. Protein product: CASSQAWWASGRGDTGELFF.

The CDR3 loop is CASSLYRDTDTQYF. The CDR3, as DNA: TGCGCCAGCAGCTTGTACCGGGACACAGATACGCAGTATTTT. This rearrangement joins TRBV5-1 to TRBJ2-3, with D possibly being TRBD2 (5 bases). Germline CDR1 SGHRS, CDR2 YFSETQ. V was shortened by 1 base and J by 2 bases, with 8 bases between the two germline ends. This CDR3 has 14 residues.

The sample holds a few counts of this clone. The rearrangement joins TRBV5-1 to TRBJ2-5; 8 positions agree with TRBD2. The CDR3 has 13 amino acids. After removal of 3 bases from V and 7 bases from J, the junction contained 5 bases not matched to a gene. Germline CDR1 reads SGHRS; CDR2 reads YFSETQ. The DNA of the CDR3 is TGCGCCAGCAGCTACAGTAGCGGGGCGACCCAGTACTTC. Amino acid sequence: CASSYSSGATQYF.

V and J are TRBV7-2 and TRBJ2-7; 7 bases agree with TRBD2. Trimming removed 5 bases from V and 1 base from J; junction bases left unmatched: 2. The CDR3 length is 13 residues. Germline CDR1 is SGHTA and CDR2 is FQGNSA. CDR3: CASSLSGSYEQYF. The CDR3 bases are TGTGCCAGCAGCCTTAGCGGGTCCTACGAGCAGTACTTC.

V usage is TRBV9 and J usage is TRBJ2-1; 10 bases align to TRBD2. The germline CDR1 and CDR2 sequences are SGDLS and YYNGEE. Unmatched junction bases numbered 12, after V lost 0 bases and J lost 9 bases. This CDR3 has 17 amino acids. As DNA, the CDR3 is TGTGCCAGCAGCGTAGCGGGAACTAGCGGGGCAACTCGTGAGCAGTTCTTC. Residues: CASSVAGTSGATREQFF.

V is TRBV30 and J is TRBJ1-1, with D possibly matching TRBD1 (6 bases). Trimming removed 1 base from V and 6 bases from J, with 18 bases in between. The CDR3 has 15 amino acids. In germline, CDR1 is GTSNPN, CDR2 SVGIG (reference sequence). CDR3 bases: TGTGCCTGGAGTGCCAGGGACACGATGCCCGCTGAAGCTTTCTTT. This encodes CAWSARDTMPAEAFF.

This clone was observed a handful of times. The rearrangement joins TRBV10-3 to TRBJ2-3; TRBD2 is a possible D gene (5 bases). The CDR3 length is 13 residues. V lost 4 bases to trimming and J lost 4 bases, with 9 bases between them. Per the germline V gene, CDR1 is ENHRY and CDR2 is SYGVKD. The CDR3 nucleotides are TGTGCCATCAGTGCCGGGAAGGCAGATACGCAGTATTTT. It specifies CAISAGKADTQYF.

The chain links TRBV6-1 to TRBJ2-1, with D possibly matching TRBD1 (6 bases). This CDR3 comprises 14 residues. With 6 bases removed from V and 7 bases from J, the gap between germline ends came to 16 bases. CDR1 is MNHNS and CDR2 is SASEGT in the germline V gene. CDR3 in amino acids: CASRGGQSYNEQFF. The CDR3 DNA sequence: TGTGCCAGCAGAGGAGGACAGAGCTATAATGAGCAGTTCTTC.

This chain joins TRBV19 and TRBJ2-7, with TRBD1 identical over 11 bases. The V gene end was trimmed by 3 bases and the J gene end by 2 bases; junction bases not matched to a gene: 3. Looked up from germline, CDR1 is LNHDA and CDR2 is SQIVND (reference sequence). The CDR3 covers 15 residues. This CDR3 reads CASSIGGQGAYEQYF. Here the CDR3 DNA reads TGTGCCAGTAGTATCGGGGGACAGGGGGCCTACGAGCAGTACTTC.

The chain has TRBV29-1 and TRBJ2-7; D may be TRBD2 (7 bases). The V gene's germline CDR1 is SQVTM and CDR2 ANQGSEA. The CDR3 has 12 residues. The CDR3 DNA follows: TGCAACGTCCAGGGGCCCGGGGGGGAGCAGTACTTC. It yields the protein CNVQGPGGEQYF.

This chain joins TRBV5-4 and TRBJ1-1; TRBD1 matches at 9 bases. Per germline, CDR1 SGHNT and CDR2 YYREEE (reference sequence). Unmatched junction bases numbered 4, after V lost 2 bases and J lost 5 bases. CDR3 length: 14 residues. DNA of the CDR3: TGTGCCAGCAGCTTCGACAGGGGGGGGACTGAAGCTTTCTTT. Residues: CASSFDRGGTEAFF.

This clone was recorded a few times. The rearrangement links TRBV7-8 to TRBJ2-7; 9 bases fit TRBD1. Unmatched junction bases numbered 5, after V lost 3 bases and J lost 5 bases. This CDR3 region has 14 residues. CDR1 and CDR2 (germline): SGHVS, FQNEAQ. CDR3 sequence reads: CASSFDRGSHEQYF. CDR3 nucleotides: TGTGCCAGCAGCTTCGACAGGGGGTCCCACGAGCAGTACTTC.